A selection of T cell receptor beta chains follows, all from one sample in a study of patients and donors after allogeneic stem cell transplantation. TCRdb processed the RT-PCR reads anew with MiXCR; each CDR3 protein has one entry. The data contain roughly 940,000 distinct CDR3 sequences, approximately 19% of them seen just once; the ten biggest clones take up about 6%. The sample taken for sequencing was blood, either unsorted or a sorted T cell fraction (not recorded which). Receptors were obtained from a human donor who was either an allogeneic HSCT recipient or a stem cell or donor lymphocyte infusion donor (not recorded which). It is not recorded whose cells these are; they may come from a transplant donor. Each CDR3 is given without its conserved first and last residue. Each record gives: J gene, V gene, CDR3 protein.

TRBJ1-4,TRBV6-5,ASSYGGAGPEKLF
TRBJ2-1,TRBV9,ASSVRGESYNEQF
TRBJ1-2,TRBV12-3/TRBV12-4,ASSATDTYYGYT
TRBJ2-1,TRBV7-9,ASSLAGGGARNEQF
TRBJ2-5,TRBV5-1,ASRMREGQETQY
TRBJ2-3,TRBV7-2,ASSFRTSGLDTQY
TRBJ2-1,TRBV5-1,ASSLVGPSEISSYNEQF
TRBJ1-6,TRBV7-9,ASSQGTGSSPLH
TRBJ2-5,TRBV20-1,SATPTTLIGTQY
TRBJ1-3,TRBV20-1,SARSGGAGNTIY
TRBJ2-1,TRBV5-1,ASSLDLSSGRSSYNEQF
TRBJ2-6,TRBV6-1,ASSEGHVGANVLT
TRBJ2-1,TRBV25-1,ASSSIRDTQRGEQF
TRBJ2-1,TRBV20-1,SANRAVNNEQF
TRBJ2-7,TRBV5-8,ASSLGQGHFYEQY
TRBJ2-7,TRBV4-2,ASSQKRVGNEQY
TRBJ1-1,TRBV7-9,ASSLVGTANTEAF
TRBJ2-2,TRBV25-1,ASSESELWGGELF
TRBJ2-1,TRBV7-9,ASSTLAGLYNEQF
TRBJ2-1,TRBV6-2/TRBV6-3,ASSPTSGDYNEQF
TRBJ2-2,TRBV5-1,ASSPGGMMESGELF
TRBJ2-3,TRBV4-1,ASSPFFNPSTDTQY
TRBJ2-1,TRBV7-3,ASSLKRTSGNNEQF
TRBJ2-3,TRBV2,ASSVGLVTSTDTQY
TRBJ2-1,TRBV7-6,ASSSPSGSIHNEQF
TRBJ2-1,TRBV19,ASTSGRLYNEQF
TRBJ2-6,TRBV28,ASTSVQGRSSTGANVLT